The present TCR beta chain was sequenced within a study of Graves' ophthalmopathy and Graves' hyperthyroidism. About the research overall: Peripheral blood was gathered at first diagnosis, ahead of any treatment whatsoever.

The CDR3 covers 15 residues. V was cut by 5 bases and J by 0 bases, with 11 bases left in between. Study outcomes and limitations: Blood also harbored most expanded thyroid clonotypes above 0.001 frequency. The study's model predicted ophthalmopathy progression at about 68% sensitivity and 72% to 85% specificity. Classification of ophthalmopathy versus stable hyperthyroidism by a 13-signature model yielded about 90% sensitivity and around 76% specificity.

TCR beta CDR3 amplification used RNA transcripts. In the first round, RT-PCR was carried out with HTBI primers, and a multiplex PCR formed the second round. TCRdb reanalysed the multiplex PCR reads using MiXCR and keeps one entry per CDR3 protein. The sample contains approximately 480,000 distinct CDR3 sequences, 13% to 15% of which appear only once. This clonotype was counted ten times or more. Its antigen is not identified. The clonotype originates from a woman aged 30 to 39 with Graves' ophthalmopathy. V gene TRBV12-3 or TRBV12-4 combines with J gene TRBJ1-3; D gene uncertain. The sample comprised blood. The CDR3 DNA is TGTGCCAGCAGTCCAAGACTGCTCTCTGGAAACACCATATATTTT. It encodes CASSPRLLSGNTIYF.